This T cell receptor beta chain was obtained from a study of CD8 T cells in Susac syndrome. CD8+ and CD4+ T cells taken from blood had their TCR beta sequenced. Controls were healthy donors chosen to match patients in age and sex. There are 13 residues in the CDR3. Trimming at V came to 5 bases and at J to 4 bases, leaving 3 bases not matched to a gene. Germline CDR1 SNHLY, CDR2 FYNNEI. Random hexamers were used to reverse transcribe 0.5 to 1 ug of RNA. Amplification of TCR beta CDR3 across 54 Vbeta and 13 Jbeta was performed with immunoSEQ multiplex PCR. TCRdb re-called the immunoSEQ multiplex PCR reads through MiXCR, storing one row per CDR3 protein. The table lists 110,000 to 150,000 distinct CDR3 sequences, nearly 95% of them singletons. This clonotype was counted between two and nine times.

The J gene is TRBJ2-7, the V gene TRBV2; 9 positions agree with TRBD1. Sequenced material: CD8+ T cells from PBMCs. The clonotype originates from a human donor in good health. DNA of the CDR3: TGTGCCAGCAGTCGGACAGGGGATTACGAGCAGTACTTC. Amino acid sequence: CASSRTGDYEQYF.